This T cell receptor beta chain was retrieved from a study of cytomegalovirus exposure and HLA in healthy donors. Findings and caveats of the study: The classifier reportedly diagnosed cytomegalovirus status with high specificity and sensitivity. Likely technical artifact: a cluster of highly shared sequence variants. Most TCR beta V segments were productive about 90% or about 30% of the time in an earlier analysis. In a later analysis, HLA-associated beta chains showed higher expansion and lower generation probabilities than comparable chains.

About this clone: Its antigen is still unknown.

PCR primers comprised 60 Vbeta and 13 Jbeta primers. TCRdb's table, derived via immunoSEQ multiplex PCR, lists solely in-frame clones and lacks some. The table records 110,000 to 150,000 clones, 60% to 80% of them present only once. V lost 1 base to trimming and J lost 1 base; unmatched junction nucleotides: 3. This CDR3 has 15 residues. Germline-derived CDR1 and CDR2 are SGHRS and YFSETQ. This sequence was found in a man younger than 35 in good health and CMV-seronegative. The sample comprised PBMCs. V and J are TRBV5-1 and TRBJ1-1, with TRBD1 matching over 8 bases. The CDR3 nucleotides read TGCGCCAGCAGCTTGCAGGGGGCAGGGAACACTGAAGCTTTCTTT. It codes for CASSLQGAGNTEAFF.